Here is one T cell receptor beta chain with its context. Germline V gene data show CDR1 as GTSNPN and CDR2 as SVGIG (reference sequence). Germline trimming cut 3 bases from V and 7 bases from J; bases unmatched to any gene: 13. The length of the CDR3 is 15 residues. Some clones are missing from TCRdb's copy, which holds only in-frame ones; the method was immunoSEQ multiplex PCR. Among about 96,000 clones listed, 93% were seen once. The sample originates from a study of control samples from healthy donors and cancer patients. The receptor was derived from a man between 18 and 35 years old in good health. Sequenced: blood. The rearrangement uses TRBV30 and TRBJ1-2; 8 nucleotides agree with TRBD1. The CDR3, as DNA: TGTGCCTGGAGCCCCGGGGCAGGGGGCTGGGGTGGCTACACCTTC. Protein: CAWSPGAGGWGGYTF.